These T cell receptor beta chains were read from a single sample in a study of blood T cell repertoires in COVID-19. Clones were read by immunoSEQ multiplex PCR, and TCRdb kept only the in-frame ones, dropping some. The data hold some 260,000 clones, with 88% observed a single time. Sequences were obtained from peripheral blood. Every receptor here comes from a woman in her 70s with COVID-19, enrolled during active disease. CDR3s include the opening cysteine and the closing phenylalanine or tryptophan. Fields, in order: clone size, V gene, CDR3 length, CDR3 protein. Clone sizes are given selectively: once, few, many, or a class where the clone is expanded.

size: NA
V: TRBV3-1/TRBV3-2
length: 14
CDR3: CASSRSGANTEAFF

size: few
V: TRBV28
length: 15
CDR3: CASRAWADVTGELFF

size: NA
V: TRBV4-2
length: 17
CDR3: CASSQDSWVQGDSPLHF

size: NA
V: TRBV19
length: 16
CDR3: CASSTTSGSSYNEQFF

size: NA
V: TRBV28
length: 13
CDR3: CASSGGADTEAFF

size: NA
V: TRBV5-4
length: 18
CDR3: CASSRETGGAGGANVLTF

size: NA
V: TRBV6-1
length: 17
CDR3: CASRELQPNANTGELFF

size: NA
V: TRBV6-2/TRBV6-3
length: 17
CDR3: CASSPGTTSYSNQPQHF

size: NA
V: TRBV24-1
length: 15
CDR3: CATSDPQGSAEKLFF

size: NA
V: TRBV7-9
length: 16
CDR3: CASSISGAARGYEQYF